Listed below are T cell receptor beta chains from one sample, sequenced in a study of cytomegalovirus exposure and HLA in healthy donors. Assay used: immunoSEQ multiplex PCR; TCRdb lists only in-frame clones, some missing. The sample includes about 170,000 clones, around 77% seen only once; the top ten take about 2.9%. Sequencing was carried out using PBMCs. Receptor source: a female donor in good health and CMV-seronegative. Each CDR3 is given with its conserved first and last residue. A D gene is named only where the DNA matches it firmly. Size tells how often a clone was seen (once, few, many) or the class of an expanded clone, and some rows leave it out.

abundance,v_gene,j_gene,d_gene,CDR3nt,CDR3aa
-,TRBV5-4,TRBJ1-2,-,TGTGCCAGCAGCCGGCGCGGCGTCGGCTATGGCTACACCTTC,CASSRRGVGYGYTF
-,TRBV6-4,TRBJ1-2,TRBD1,TGTGCCAGCAGTCCGGGACAGGGGCTGGATGGCTACACCTTC,CASSPGQGLDGYTF
-,TRBV28,TRBJ2-1,-,TGTGCCAGCAGTCTGCAGGGCCGTGAGCAGTTCTTC,CASSLQGREQFF
once,TRBV9,TRBJ2-7,-,TGTGCCAGCAGCGAGGGGTCCTACTACGAGCAGTACTTC,CASSEGSYYEQYF
-,TRBV7-2,TRBJ2-3,TRBD1,TGTGCCAGCAGCTCAAGGACAGGTAGCACAGATACGCAGTATTTT,CASSSRTGSTDTQYF
-,TRBV5-1,TRBJ2-2,TRBD2,TGCGCCAGCGGCGCCGGGACTAGCGGGATCACCGGGGAGCTGTTTTTT,CASGAGTSGITGELFF
-,TRBV5-4,TRBJ2-5,-,TGTGCCAGCAGCTTAACCCAGGGGCAGGAGACCCAGTACTTC,CASSLTQGQETQYF
-,TRBV5-1,TRBJ2-7,TRBD1,TGCGCCACAGGAGATGGGACAGGGGCCTACGAGCAGTACTTC,CATGDGTGAYEQYF
once,TRBV5-8,TRBJ1-1,TRBD1,TGTGCCAGCAGCTTGGGACAGGGGGGTACTGAAGCTTTCTTT,CASSLGQGGTEAFF
-,TRBV10-3,TRBJ2-7,-,TGTGCCATCAGTGAGTCGCAGATTTACGAGCAGTACTTC,CAISESQIYEQYF
few,TRBV2,TRBJ1-2,TRBD1,TGTGCCACCCGGACAGGGGGAGGGGGCTACACCTTC,CATRTGGGGYTF
-,TRBV7-9,TRBJ1-6,-,TGTGCCAGCAGCTTATCCCGTTCACCCCTCCACTTT,CASSLSRSPLHF
-,TRBV19,TRBJ1-5,TRBD1,TGTGCCAGTAGTATGGATATTCGGGCGGACAGGAGCTTCAATCAGCCCCAGCATTTT,CASSMDIRADRSFNQPQHF
-,TRBV5-6,TRBJ1-5,-,TGTGCCAGCAGCTTGAGGGGGAATCAGCCCCAGCATTTT,CASSLRGNQPQHF
once,TRBV7-9,TRBJ1-5,TRBD1,TGTGCCAGCAGCTTAGGGGAGACAGGGCGTCAGCCCCAGCATTTT,CASSLGETGRQPQHF
-,TRBV2,TRBJ2-3,-,TGTGCCAGCAGGACGGGGGTCCGCACAGATACGCAGTATTTT,CASRTGVRTDTQYF
-,TRBV7-9,TRBJ2-4,-,TGTGCCAGCAGCGACAGAGCCAAAAACATTCAGTACTTC,CASSDRAKNIQYF
-,TRBV28,TRBJ1-2,TRBD1,TGTGCCAGCAGTATCCCGGACAGGGAAGGCACCTTC,CASSIPDREGTF
few,TRBV27,TRBJ1-5,-,TGTGCCAGCAGGGTTGTTGGGGGGGCCTACAATCAGCCCCAGCATTTT,CASRVVGGAYNQPQHF
-,TRBV28,TRBJ1-2,-,TGTGCCAGCAGTTCTCCTAACTATGGCTACACCTTC,CASSSPNYGYTF
-,TRBV7-6,TRBJ1-2,-,TGTGCCAGCAGTCAAGGAGCACCCTATGGCTACACCTTC,CASSQGAPYGYTF
-,TRBV4-3,TRBJ2-1,-,TGCGCCAACAGCCACCAAGGGGGAAGTGAGCAGTTCTTC,CANSHQGGSEQFF
once,TRBV18,TRBJ1-1,-,TGTGCCAGCTCATCAGACAGACTGATGAACACTGAAGCTTTCTTT,CASSSDRLMNTEAFF
-,TRBV10-3,TRBJ2-7,TRBD1,TGTGCCATCAGCTCAACAGGGGGCGTTGACTACGAGCAGTACTTC,CAISSTGGVDYEQYF
-,TRBV18,TRBJ1-1,-,TGTGCCAGCTCACCACCGTCACAGTTGAACACTGAAGCTTTCTTT,CASSPPSQLNTEAFF
-,TRBV28,TRBJ2-7,-,TGTGCCAGCAGTTTAGGGGGGGCGTCTTACGAGCAGTACTTC,CASSLGGASYEQYF
-,TRBV7-8,TRBJ1-3,-,TGTGCCAGCAGCTTAGCGCTTCCAGGGAAGGGTGGAAACACCATATATTTT,CASSLALPGKGGNTIYF
once,TRBV30,TRBJ2-5,-,TGTGCCTGGAGTGGGACAAACCAAGAGACCCAGTACTTC,CAWSGTNQETQYF
once,TRBV6-1,TRBJ1-1,TRBD1,TGTGCCAGCAGTCCTCGACAGGGGAGAACTGAAGCTTTCTTT,CASSPRQGRTEAFF